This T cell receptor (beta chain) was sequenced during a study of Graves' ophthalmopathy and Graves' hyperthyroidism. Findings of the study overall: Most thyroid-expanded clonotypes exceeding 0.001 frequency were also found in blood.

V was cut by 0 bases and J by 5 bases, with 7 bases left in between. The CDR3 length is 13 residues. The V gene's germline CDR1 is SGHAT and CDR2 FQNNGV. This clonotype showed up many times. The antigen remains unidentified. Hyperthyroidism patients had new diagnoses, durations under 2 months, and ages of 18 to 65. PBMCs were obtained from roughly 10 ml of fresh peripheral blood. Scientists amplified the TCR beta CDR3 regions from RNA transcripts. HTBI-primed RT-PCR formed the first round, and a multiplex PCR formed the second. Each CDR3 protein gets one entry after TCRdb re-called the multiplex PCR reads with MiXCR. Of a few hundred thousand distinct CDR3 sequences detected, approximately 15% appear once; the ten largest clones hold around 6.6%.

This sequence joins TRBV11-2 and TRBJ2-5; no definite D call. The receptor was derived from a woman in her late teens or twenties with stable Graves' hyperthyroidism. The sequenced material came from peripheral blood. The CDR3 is CASSLDYSETQYF. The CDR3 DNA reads TGTGCCAGCAGCTTAGACTACTCGGAGACCCAGTACTTC.